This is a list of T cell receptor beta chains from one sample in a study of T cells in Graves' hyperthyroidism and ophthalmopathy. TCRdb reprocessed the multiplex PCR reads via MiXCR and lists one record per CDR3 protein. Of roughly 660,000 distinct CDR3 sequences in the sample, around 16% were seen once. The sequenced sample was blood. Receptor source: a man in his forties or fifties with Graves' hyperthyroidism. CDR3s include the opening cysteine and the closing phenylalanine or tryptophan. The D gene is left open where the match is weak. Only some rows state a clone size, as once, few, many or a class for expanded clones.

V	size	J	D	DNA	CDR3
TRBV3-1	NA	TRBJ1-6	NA	TGTGCCAGCAGCTACCGCAGGAGCTATAATTCACCCCTCCACTTT	CASSYRRSYNSPLHF
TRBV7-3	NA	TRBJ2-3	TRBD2	TGTGCCAGCAGCCGAGGGACTAGCGGGAGTTCTCGAGTCACAGATACGCAGTATTTT	CASSRGTSGSSRVTDTQYF
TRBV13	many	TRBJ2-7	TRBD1	TGTGCCAGCAGCTTAGGGAGACAGGGGACCTACGAGCAGTACTTC	CASSLGRQGTYEQYF
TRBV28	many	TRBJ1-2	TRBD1	TGTGCCAGCCGACGGGACAGGGAAGACTATGGCTACACCTTC	CASRRDREDYGYTF
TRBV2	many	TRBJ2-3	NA	TGTGCCAGCAGTGGGGGACTCTTTTACACAGATACGCAGTATTTT	CASSGGLFYTDTQYF
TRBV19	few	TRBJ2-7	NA	TGTGCCAGTAGTTCCTCACCGGGAGACTTCTACGAGCAGTACTTC	CASSSSPGDFYEQYF
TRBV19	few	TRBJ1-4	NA	TGTGCCAGTAGGCGCCATCTGGACAGAGAAAAACTGTTTTTT	CASRRHLDREKLFF
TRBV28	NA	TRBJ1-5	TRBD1	TGTGCCAGCAGCCGTGGACAGGGGGCATATCAGCCCCAGCATTTT	CASSRGQGAYQPQHF
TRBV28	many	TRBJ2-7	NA	TGTGCCAGCAGTGAAGCGATAAAGAGCTCCTACGAGCAGTACTTC	CASSEAIKSSYEQYF
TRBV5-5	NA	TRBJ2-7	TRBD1	TGTGCCAGCAGCTTGGGTGGGACAGAAAGCGAGCAGTACTTC	CASSLGGTESEQYF
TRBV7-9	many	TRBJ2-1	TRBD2	TGTGCCAGCAGCTCCCGGGTAGCGGGAGGGCATAATGAGCAGTTCTTC	CASSSRVAGGHNEQFF
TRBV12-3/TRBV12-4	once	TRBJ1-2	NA	TGTGCCAGCAGTTTCCCGACTTCCCAAGGCTACACCTTC	CASSFPTSQGYTF
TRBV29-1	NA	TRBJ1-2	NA	TGCAGCGTTGCAGAGGACGCAGGGGGCTACACCTTC	CSVAEDAGGYTF
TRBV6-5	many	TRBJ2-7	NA	TGTGCCAGCAGTTACTCCTACGGACAGAATTCCTACGAGCAGTACTTC	CASSYSYGQNSYEQYF
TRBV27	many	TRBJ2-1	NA	TGTGCCACCCTACCGATACGACAGAGCAATGAGCAGTTCTTC	CATLPIRQSNEQFF